Listed here are 23 T cell receptor beta chains from one sample, sequenced in a study of STAT5B mutations in CD4+ large granular lymphocyte leukemia. Sequenced by immunoSEQ multiplex PCR; TCRdb stores in-frame clones only, minus some. The table lists about 30,000 clones, under 80% of them singletons. Input material: CD4+ T cells from blood buffy coats. All receptors come from a human donor in good health.

The chain couples TRBV2 to TRBJ2-2; 9 bases align to TRBD2. CDR1 SNHLY and CDR2 FYNNEI come from the germline V gene. This CDR3 has 16 amino acids. The ends lost 2 bases at V and 7 bases at J; junction bases unmatched: 8. CDR3 nucleotide sequence: TGTGCCAGCAGTGAAAGGGCTAGCGGGATCGGCGGGGAGCTGTTTTTT. This encodes CASSERASGIGGELFF.

The genes are TRBV27 and TRBJ1-1; TRBD1 might be the D (6 bases). V was clipped by 6 bases and J by 9 bases, with 14 bases between them. The CDR3 runs to 12 residues. Per germline, CDR1 MNHEY and CDR2 SMNVEV (reference sequence). Here the CDR3 reads CASSEGGTQAFF. The CDR3, as DNA: TGTGCCAGCAGCGAAGGGGGGACCCAAGCTTTCTTT.

The gene calls are TRBV6-6 and TRBJ2-2, with D unresolved. This CDR3 has 13 residues. Trimming removed 5 bases from V and 2 bases from J, with 6 bases in between. Germline CDR1 and CDR2: MNHNY and SVGAGI (reference sequence). The DNA for the CDR3 is TGTGCCAGCAGTAAGGAAAACACCGGGGAGCTGTTTTTT. Encoded protein: CASSKENTGELFF.

The chain joins TRBV19 to TRBJ2-2; 8 nucleotides agree with TRBD1. The germline V gene has CDR1 LNHDA and CDR2 SQIVND (reference sequence). V was pared by 6 bases and J by 1 base, with 10 bases of the junction left unmatched. This CDR3 spans 17 amino acids. DNA for the CDR3: TGTGCCAGTAGGAGTAGTACCGGGACAGGGAACACCGGGGAGCTGTTTTTT. This gives the protein CASRSSTGTGNTGELFF.

The chain carries TRBV5-4 and TRBJ1-1; the match to TRBD1 covers 10 bases. CDR3 length: 15 residues. Germline-derived CDR1 and CDR2 are SGHNT and YYREEE (reference sequence). Trimming took 3 bases from V and 6 from J; bases not matched to a gene: 8. This CDR3 reads CASSSRGTGDAEAFF. The DNA for the CDR3 is TGTGCCAGCAGCTCTCGCGGGACAGGGGACGCTGAAGCTTTCTTT.

This chain joins TRBV5-8 and TRBJ2-2, with unresolved D. V lost 4 bases and J lost 5, with 15 bases in between. The CDR3 totals 15 residues. Germline CDR1 reads SGHTS; CDR2 reads YDEGEE. The CDR3 loop is CASSHESLMTGELFF. CDR3 sequence (DNA): TGTGCCAGCAGCCATGAGAGCCTCATGACCGGGGAGCTGTTTTTT.

This chain links TRBV2 with TRBJ1-4; D not certain. The germline CDR1 and CDR2 sequences are SNHLY and FYNNEI. This CDR3 region has 16 residues. Trimming shortened V by 5 bases and J by 5 bases, and 18 bases separated the two germline ends. The CDR3 spells CASSWSRDGGNEKLFF. The CDR3 nucleotides read TGTGCCAGCAGTTGGTCTAGGGATGGTGGCAATGAAAAACTGTTTTTT.

The chain uses TRBV21-1 and TRBJ2-3. TRBV21-1 is a listed pseudogene. This CDR3 is 17 amino acids long. The CDR3 here is CASSKPLAASHTDTQYF. The CDR3 bases are TGTGCCAGCAGCAAACCCCTCGCCGCCTCGCACACAGATACGCAGTATTTT.

The rearrangement links TRBV4-3 to TRBJ2-1; 7 positions agree with TRBD1. CDR1 is LGHNA and CDR2 is YSLEER in the germline V gene. The CDR3 extends over 14 amino acids. V was pared by 4 bases and J by 7 bases, with 7 bases of the junction left unmatched. CDR3 coding DNA: TGCGCCAGCAGCCTGGAGACAGGGAATAATGAGCAGTTCTTC. It is translated as CASSLETGNNEQFF.

This chain connects TRBV7-8 to TRBJ2-7; TRBD2 is a possible D gene (7 bases). This CDR3 contains 15 residues. In germline, CDR1 is SGHVS, CDR2 FQNEAQ. Trimming took off 1 base at V and 3 bases at J, with 13 bases between the two ends. CDR3 bases: TGTGCCAGCAGCTTAGGGGGGGGGCTTTTCTACGAGCAGTACTTC. Translating gives CASSLGGGLFYEQYF.

V gene TRBV25-1 combines with J gene TRBJ2-7, with 9 bases identical to TRBD1. Trimming removed 5 bases from V and 3 bases from J; junction bases left unmatched: 8. This CDR3 is 15 amino acids long. Germline V gene lookup returns CDR1 MGHDK and CDR2 SYGVNS. CDR3 nucleotide sequence: TGTGCCAGCAGTCAACCGGGACAGGGACGCTACGAGCAGTACTTC. It codes for CASSQPGQGRYEQYF.

The J gene is TRBJ2-5, the V gene TRBV11-3; perhaps D is TRBD1 or TRBD2 (6 bases each). This CDR3 has 14 amino acids. Trimming left V 1 base short and J 5 bases short, with 11 bases between. Germline-derived CDR1 and CDR2 are SGHNT and YENEEA. CDR3 sequence (DNA): TGTGCCAGCAGCTTAGGATGGGGGGCCGAGACCCAGTACTTC. It encodes CASSLGWGAETQYF. Combining the CDR3 with reference TRBV11-3 and TRBJ2-5 gives the whole variable domain EAGVVQSPRYKIIEKKQPVAFWCNPISGHNTLYWYLQNLGQGPELLIRYENEEAVDDSQLPKDRFSAERLKGVDSTLKIQPAELGDSAVYLCASSLGWGAETQYFGPGTRLLVL.

The V call is TRBV29-1, the J call TRBJ2-1; D gene uncertain. The CDR3 covers 16 residues. Trimming left V 4 bases short and J 5 bases short, with 21 bases between. From germline, CDR1 is SQVTM and CDR2 ANQGSEA. CDR3 coding DNA: TGCAGCGTTGGGCAATTGGGCCCCCAGGCCCACAATGAGCAGTTCTTC. This gives the protein CSVGQLGPQAHNEQFF.

This clone was seen only once. This chain joins TRBV7-2 and TRBJ2-5; no clear D. V lost 2 bases to trimming and J lost 2 bases, with 15 bases between them. The CDR3 sequence is 16 residues long. The germline V gene encodes CDR1 SGHTA and CDR2 FQGNSA. The CDR3 region is CASSLRAGGGQETQYF. The CDR3, as DNA: TGTGCCAGCAGCTTAAGGGCAGGCGGTGGGCAAGAGACCCAGTACTTC.

This rearrangement joins TRBV4-3 to TRBJ2-7; 8 bases map to TRBD2. The CDR3 loop spans 16 amino acids. Germline V lookup: CDR1 LGHNA, CDR2 YSLEER. V gave up 1 base and J gave up 4 bases; unmatched junction bases: 9. CDR3 residues: CASSQGPTSELYEQYF. The CDR3 DNA reads as TGCGCCAGCAGCCAAGGACCGACTAGCGAACTTTACGAGCAGTACTTC.

The table lists this clone with a few counts. This chain uses TRBV7-9 with TRBJ1-5; 7 bases are shared with TRBD1. V shed 5 bases and J 7 bases; nucleotides not matched to a gene: 17. The CDR3 is made up of 17 amino acids. Germline V CDR1 and CDR2: SEHNR, FQNEAQ (reference sequence). The CDR3 region is CASSTGYGDRVEQPQHF. Here the CDR3 DNA reads TGTGCCAGCAGCACCGGATATGGAGACAGGGTCGAACAGCCCCAGCATTTT.

The chain uses TRBV7-2 and TRBJ2-5; no clear D gene. The last part of the DNA fits TRBJ2-7 better; the J call may be wrong. This CDR3 spans 12 amino acids. Germline V gene data show CDR1 as SGHTA and CDR2 as FQGNSA. CDR3 sequence reads: CASSSSSYEQYF. In DNA, the CDR3 is TGTGCCAGCAGCTCGAGCTCCTACGAGCAGTACTTC.

V usage is TRBV7-2 and J usage is TRBJ1-4; 8 bases map to TRBD1. This CDR3 has 14 amino acids. Losses at the gene ends were 5 bases for V and 4 bases for J; bases not matched to a gene: 3. Germline assignment: CDR1 SGHTA and CDR2 FQGNSA. The CDR3 region is CASSQQGGNEKLFF. The CDR3 DNA reads as TGTGCCAGCAGCCAACAGGGGGGTAATGAAAAACTGTTTTTT.

In nucleotides, the CDR3 is TGTGCCTGGATGGGACCCCCGAACCACAATGAGCAGTTCTTC. It is translated as CAWMGPPNHNEQFF. V gene TRBV30 combines with J gene TRBJ2-1; the D call may be TRBD1 or TRBD2 (5 bases each). The CDR3 totals 14 residues. Trimming cost V 4 bases and J 5 bases, with 15 bases left between them. CDR1 and CDR2 (germline): GTSNPN, SVGIG (reference sequence).

This rearrangement joins TRBV19 to TRBJ1-2; no reliable D call. Trimming shortened V by 3 bases and J by 8 bases, and 16 bases separated the two germline ends. The CDR3 runs 14 residues. Germline loops: CDR1 LNHDA, CDR2 SQIVND (reference sequence). CDR3 in amino acids: CASSITIGVQGYTF. The CDR3 DNA sequence: TGTGCCAGTAGTATTACGATCGGGGTCCAGGGCTACACCTTC. The full variable domain, completed using reference TRBV19 and TRBJ1-2, is DGGITQSPKYLFRKEGQNVTLSCEQNLNHDAMYWYRQDPGQGLRLIYYSQIVNDFQKGDIAEGYSVSREKKESFPLTVTSAQKNPTAFYLCASSITIGVQGYTFGSGTRLTVV.

The chain uses TRBV2 and TRBJ2-3; 7 nucleotides align to TRBD1. The CDR3 consists of 16 residues. V lost 2 bases to trimming and J lost 0 bases; unmatched junction nucleotides: 5. Germline values: CDR1 SNHLY, CDR2 FYNNEI. CDR3 in amino acids: CASSEWDRPSTDTQYF. The CDR3 DNA reads TGTGCCAGCAGTGAATGGGACAGACCTAGCACAGATACGCAGTATTTT.

V and J are TRBV5-5 and TRBJ1-2, with D maybe TRBD1 (6 bases). The V gene lost 5 bases and the J gene lost 4 bases, with 12 bases spanning the gap. Per the germline V gene, CDR1 is SGHKS and CDR2 is YYEKEE (reference sequence). This CDR3 comprises 13 residues. The CDR3 region has the DNA TGTGCCAGCAGGACGGGACATCTCTATGGCTACACCTTC. Amino acid sequence: CASRTGHLYGYTF.

The chain joins TRBV28 to TRBJ1-4, with no clear D. V was trimmed by 7 bases and J by 6 bases, leaving 21 bases between them. Germline V gene sequence: CDR1 MDHEN, CDR2 SYDVKM. CDR3 size: 16 residues. The CDR3 loop reads CASTPSGLLRDEKLFF. DNA for the CDR3: TGTGCCAGCACCCCTTCCGGACTCCTAAGGGATGAAAAACTGTTTTTT.